The rows below give T cell receptor beta chains drawn from one sample of a study of response to subunit inactivated influenza vaccine. MiXCR was run by TCRdb on the RT-PCR reads, yielding one entry per CDR3 protein. The table shows about 500,000 distinct CDR3 sequences, with 6% to 9% occurring only once. The sample in question was PBMCs from blood, obtained about 23 months after vaccination. The source is a man between 50 and 70 years old who received an inactivated influenza vaccine. The CDR3 runs from the conserved cysteine through the conserved F or W. D genes are given only for firm matches. For some rows the clone size is stated as once, few or many, or as a class when expanded; others skip it.

-	TRBV20-1	TRBJ2-3	-	TGCAGTGCTTCGGCAGGGGCAACCACAGATACGCAGTATTTT	CSASAGATTDTQYF
few	TRBV6-5	TRBJ1-6	-	TGTGCCAGCAGTTATCGTAGTGGCTATAATTCACCCCTCCACTTT	CASSYRSGYNSPLHF
-	TRBV20-1	TRBJ2-3	-	TGCAGTGCTAGAGATGTGGCGGATGGACTTAACACAGATACGCAGTATTTT	CSARDVADGLNTDTQYF
few	TRBV5-5	TRBJ1-6	-	TGTGCCAGCAGCTTGTCCCCATCGGGGAGAGTAAAATCACCCCTCCACTTT	CASSLSPSGRVKSPLHF
-	TRBV20-1	TRBJ2-7	TRBD2	TGCAGTGCTAGAAGGGCGGGAGTGCGCGAGCAGTACTTC	CSARRAGVREQYF
few	TRBV5-1	TRBJ2-6	-	TGCGCCAGCCAACCTCGGGGCTCTGGGGCCAACGTCCTGACTTTC	CASQPRGSGANVLTF
-	TRBV5-6	TRBJ2-2	TRBD1	TGTGCCAGCAGTCGTGGACAGGGTGGGTCCGGGGAGCTGTTTTTT	CASSRGQGGSGELFF
many	TRBV20-1	TRBJ2-1	TRBD1	TGCAGCGTCCGGACAGGGGCTCGGATTGAGCAGTTCTTC	CSVRTGARIEQFF
few	TRBV29-1	TRBJ1-5	TRBD1	TGCAGCGCTGGGGACAGAAACAGCAATCAGCCCCAGCATTTT	CSAGDRNSNQPQHF
few	TRBV5-1	TRBJ1-1	-	TGCGCCAGCAGCTTTGGGGGCGATAGTGAAGCTTTCTTT	CASSFGGDSEAFF
few	TRBV9	TRBJ2-7	TRBD2	TGTGCCAGCAGCGTAGACCCAGCGGGACTCCGGGAGCAGTACTTC	CASSVDPAGLREQYF
many	TRBV20-1	TRBJ2-4	-	TGCAGTGCTAGAGGACAGGGAGGTGACAAAAACATTCAGTACTTC	CSARGQGGDKNIQYF
few	TRBV5-1	TRBJ1-2	-	TGCGCCAGCAGCCCCCAGGGACCCCTATCCTATGGCTACACCTTC	CASSPQGPLSYGYTF
few	TRBV19	TRBJ2-7	-	TGTGCCAGTAGTTCCCCCCGACTAGGGGCTTACAGGGGCTACGAGCAGTACTTC	CASSSPRLGAYRGYEQYF
-	TRBV3-1	TRBJ1-6	TRBD1	TGTGCCAGCAGCCAGACAGGGAGGAGCTCCTATAATTCACCCCTCCACTTT	CASSQTGRSSYNSPLHF
many	TRBV12-3/TRBV12-4	TRBJ2-2	-	TGTGCCAGCAGGGGGCTAGGCGCCGGGGAGCTGTTTTTT	CASRGLGAGELFF
-	TRBV11-2	TRBJ2-7	-	TGTGCCAGCAGCTCCGTTAGGAGCTCCTACGAGCAGTACTTC	CASSSVRSSYEQYF
-	TRBV15	TRBJ2-3	-	TGTGCCACCAGCAGAGATGGACCCGGACAGGGAGGGTCAGATACGCAGTATTTT	CATSRDGPGQGGSDTQYF
few	TRBV11-2	TRBJ1-1	TRBD1	TGTGCCAGCAGCACTCTCCGGGACAGGGGCGGAACTGAAGCTTTCTTT	CASSTLRDRGGTEAFF
many	TRBV20-1	TRBJ1-6	-	TGCAGTGCTAGAGATAGCGGCCTCAATGTTAGGTCACCCCTCCACTTT	CSARDSGLNVRSPLHF
few	TRBV20-1	TRBJ2-1	TRBD2	TGCAGTGCATACCGGGGACTAGCGGGAGACTCCTACAATGAGCAGTTCTTC	CSAYRGLAGDSYNEQFF
few	TRBV29-1	TRBJ2-7	-	TGCAGCGTGTCGCAGGGGAGAACCTACGAGCAGTACTTC	CSVSQGRTYEQYF
-	TRBV12-3/TRBV12-4	TRBJ2-5	-	TGTGCCAGCAGTTCGGCGACAGGCAAGATGGGGACCCAGTACTTC	CASSSATGKMGTQYF
few	TRBV6-2/TRBV6-3	TRBJ2-1	-	TGTGCCAGCAGTTACTTCGGGGATGAGCAGTTCTTC	CASSYFGDEQFF
few	TRBV28	TRBJ2-7	TRBD1	TGTGCCAGCAGTTCCACCCGGGACAGGGGGCGCGAGCAGTACTTC	CASSSTRDRGREQYF
few	TRBV12-3/TRBV12-4	TRBJ2-2	-	TGTGCCAGCGCCGGGGGAGGAACCGGGGAGCTGTTTTTT	CASAGGGTGELFF
few	TRBV6-1	TRBJ2-3	-	TGTGCCAGCAGAAGGGCCCTTGTAGATACGCAGTATTTT	CASRRALVDTQYF
many	TRBV28	TRBJ2-2	-	TGTGCCAGCAGTCCCTTGGCCGGGGAGCTGTTTTTT	CASSPLAGELFF
-	TRBV20-1	TRBJ2-7	TRBD1	TGCAGTGCCACAGACAGGGAAAGCTACGAGCAGTACTTC	CSATDRESYEQYF
few	TRBV11-2	TRBJ2-3	TRBD1	TGTGCCAGCAGCTTAGTTTACTCCGGACAGGCGCTTAGCACAGATACGCAGTATTTT	CASSLVYSGQALSTDTQYF
few	TRBV5-1	TRBJ2-1	-	TGCGCCAGCAGCTTGTCGTTGCGGGAACAGTTCTTC	CASSLSLREQFF
few	TRBV20-1	TRBJ1-5	-	TGCAGTGCTCTGGGCCAATTTAATCAGCCCCAGCATTTT	CSALGQFNQPQHF